The 4 T cell receptor beta chains presented below share a single source sample, sequenced in a study of T cell changes during pregnancy in multiple sclerosis. Using immunoSEQ multiplex PCR, the repertoire was profiled, and TCRdb retains in-frame clones only, with some absent. The sample consists of under 50,000 clones, around 90% of them appearing once. This specimen was CD4+ T cells from peripheral blood mononuclear cells, taken before pregnancy. The receptors were sampled from a female donor with multiple sclerosis, enrolled in a pregnancy study.

The chain uses TRBV7-9 and TRBJ2-1, with 8 bases fitting TRBD2. The germline gives CDR1 SEHNR, CDR2 FQNEAQ (reference sequence). The ends lost 6 bases at V and 7 bases at J; junction bases unmatched: 8. The CDR3 extends over 14 amino acids. CDR3 nucleotide sequence: TGTGCCAGCAGAAGCCGGGGGGGCGCGAATGAGCAGTTCTTC. Translation: CASRSRGGANEQFF.

The chain couples TRBV2 to TRBJ2-5; a possible D gene is TRBD1 (5 bases). The J call may be wrong; the DNA end is better matched by TRBJ2-7. Germline V gene lookup returns CDR1 SNHLY and CDR2 FYNNEI. This CDR3 has 14 residues. CDR3: CASSDQGLSYEQYF. The CDR3 nucleotides read TGTGCCAGCAGCGATCAGGGCCTCTCCTACGAGCAGTACTTC.

V and J are TRBV7-2 and TRBJ2-3, with TRBD2 matching 9 bases. The CDR3 extends over 16 amino acids. Germline CDR1 reads SGHTA; CDR2 reads FQGNSA. Trimming removed 1 base from V and 0 bases from J; junction bases left unmatched: 2. The CDR3 sequence is CASSLVAGASTDTQYF. CDR3 nucleotides: TGTGCCAGCAGCTTAGTAGCGGGGGCCAGCACAGATACGCAGTATTTT.

The chain has TRBV19 and TRBJ1-5; TRBD1 matches at 7 bases. Per the germline V gene, CDR1 is LNHDA and CDR2 is SQIVND (reference sequence). V lost 7 bases and J lost 2; bases outside the gene matches: 11. This CDR3 is 16 amino acids long. CDR3 nucleotide sequence: TGTGCCAGTACCCCGACAGGGTGGCGGCGCAATCAGCCCCAGCATTTT. Translated: CASTPTGWRRNQPQHF.